This T cell receptor (beta chain) was identified during a study of cytomegalovirus exposure and HLA in healthy donors. Overall study results and limits: TRBV6-2, TRBV6-3 and other indistinguishable V segments were excluded. There were under 200 TCR beta chains listed as cytomegalovirus-associated.

The CDR3 sequence is 15 residues long. V was clipped by 3 bases and J by 4 bases, with 16 bases between them. Germline-derived CDR1 and CDR2 are SGHDT and YYEEEE. Notes on this clone: Its antigen is not identified.

PCR involved 60 Vbeta and 13 Jbeta primers. Produced via immunoSEQ multiplex PCR; TCRdb's table is partial and in-frame only. Seen here are tens of thousands of clones, about four fifths observed once, and the top ten hold under 2%. The TCR comes from a woman aged 25 to 39 in good health and CMV-seronegative. The chain combines TRBV5-6 with TRBJ1-2, with D possibly being TRBD1 (5 bases). Material: PBMCs. Here the CDR3 reads CASSSGTPVLYGYTF. The CDR3 DNA is TGTGCCAGCAGCTCCGGGACTCCGGTCCTCTATGGCTACACCTTC.